This T cell receptor (beta chain) emerged from a study of glioma-infiltrating T cells after dendritic cell vaccination. Study-level background: Autologous tumor lysate-pulsed dendritic cell vaccination was given between about 2003 and 2013.

Libraries were prepared by immunoSEQ multiplex PCR; TCRdb keeps only in-frame clonotypes and omits some of them. Of roughly 96,000 clones in the sample, around three quarters were seen once. PBMC sampling occurred before vaccination, two weeks after the third dose, and at progression. The sequence derives from a human donor with glioblastoma. The source was blood, collected before dendritic cell vaccination.

CDR3 residues: CASSGRTGHGVDTQYF. The CDR3 DNA reads as TGTGCCAGCAGTGGCCGGACAGGGCATGGTGTAGATACGCAGTATTTT. The chain links TRBV6-1 to TRBJ2-3, with 8 bases fitting TRBD1. CDR3 length equals 16 residues. Trimming took 4 bases from V and 5 from J; bases not matched to a gene: 11. CDR1 is MNHNS and CDR2 is SASEGT in the germline V gene.